Each of the 25 T cell receptor beta chains below was sequenced from the same sample in a study of cytotoxic CD8 clonotypes in ibrutinib-treated CLL. Libraries were prepared by immunoSEQ multiplex PCR; TCRdb keeps only in-frame clonotypes and omits some of them. The data contain more than 200,000 clones, around 75% of them singletons. The specimen comprised PBMCs, sampled after 12 months of ibrutinib treatment. All receptors come from a human donor with chronic lymphocytic leukemia.

This chain connects TRBV5-1 to TRBJ1-6; TRBD1 is a possible D gene (6 bases). Germline V gives CDR1 SGHRS, CDR2 YFSETQ. The germline V and J ends were trimmed by 4 bases and 11 bases, with 16 bases remaining between them. The CDR3 has 14 amino acids. The CDR3 region is CASSHGAGDAPLHF. CDR3 nucleotides: TGCGCCAGCAGCCACGGGGCAGGGGATGCACCCCTCCACTTT.

This clone turned up a few times. This chain links TRBV6-5 with TRBJ2-7; D possibly corresponds to TRBD2 (5 bases). Germline-derived CDR1 and CDR2 are MNHEY and SVGAGI. The CDR3 is 13 amino acids. The CDR3: CATEGRSSYEQYF. CDR3 nucleotides: TGTGCTACCGAGGGCAGGAGCTCCTACGAGCAGTACTTC.

V and J are TRBV19 and TRBJ2-7; no firm D call. This CDR3 is 15 amino acids long. CDR1 LNHDA and CDR2 SQIVND come from the germline V gene (reference sequence). V lost 7 bases and J lost 3, with 19 bases in between. The CDR3 region is CASTPRAQLFYEQYF. The DNA for the CDR3 is TGTGCCAGTACCCCAAGGGCTCAGTTGTTCTACGAGCAGTACTTC.

A note on this clone: The junction departs from the called germline gene at one end, perhaps through a read error. This rearrangement joins TRBV9 to TRBJ2-7, with 7 bases matching TRBD1. This CDR3 comprises 11 residues. Germline V gene lookup returns CDR1 SGDLS and CDR2 YYNGEE. The CDR3 DNA is TGTGCCAGCAGCCCTCCGGGACAGTCGTATTTC. Residues: CASSPPGQSYF.

The rearrangement joins TRBV6-1 to TRBJ2-7; D is tentatively TRBD1 or TRBD2 (6 bases each). The CDR3 length is 15 residues. Trimming shortened V by 4 bases and J by 3 bases, and 16 bases separated the two germline ends. Germline V gene lookup returns CDR1 MNHNS and CDR2 SASEGT. The DNA for the CDR3 is TGTGCCAGCAGTGCCGGAGGGGGGAGTAGCTACGAGCAGTACTTC. This gives the protein CASSAGGGSSYEQYF.

Here the CDR3 DNA reads TGTGCCAGCAGCATCGAGGACACGAGCTCCTACAATGAGCAGTTCTTC. Its translation: CASSIEDTSSYNEQFF. This chain connects TRBV9 to TRBJ2-1, with D possibly matching TRBD1 (5 bases). Germline CDR1 reads SGDLS; CDR2 reads YYNGEE. V was shortened by 4 bases and J by 0 bases, with 14 bases between the two germline ends. This CDR3 region has 16 residues.

The J gene is TRBJ1-2, the V gene TRBV7-2; the D is unclear. V was pared by 5 bases and J by 3 bases, with 13 bases between. The germline gives CDR1 SGHTA, CDR2 FQGNSA. The length of the CDR3 is 14 residues. The CDR3: CASSQRREDYGYTF. CDR3 DNA: TGTGCCAGCAGCCAGCGGAGGGAGGACTATGGCTACACCTTC.

The chain is built from TRBV11-2 and TRBJ2-2, with TRBD2 matching over 8 bases. The CDR3 is made up of 15 amino acids. V shed 5 bases and J 4 bases; nucleotides not matched to a gene: 6. The V gene's germline CDR1 is SGHAT and CDR2 FQNNGV. This CDR3 reads CASSPIAGFTGELFF. The CDR3 DNA sequence: TGTGCCAGCAGCCCAATAGCGGGATTCACCGGGGAGCTGTTTTTT.

This chain links TRBV6-6 with TRBJ1-6; maybe TRBD1 (5 bases). CDR3 length: 16 amino acids. V shed 7 bases and J shed 9 bases, with 22 bases lying between them. The germline CDR1 and CDR2 sequences are MNHNY and SVGAGI (reference sequence). The CDR3 reads CASTNPSGDRGSPLHF. The CDR3 DNA is TGTGCCAGCACCAACCCCTCGGGGGATAGGGGTTCACCCCTCCACTTT.

This chain uses TRBV11-1 with TRBJ1-2; the match to TRBD1 covers 8 bases. The CDR3 totals 14 residues. Germline CDR1 and CDR2: SGHAT and FQDESV (reference sequence). V lost 5 bases and J lost 8; bases outside the gene matches: 10. The CDR3 bases are TGTGCCAGCAGCCCCGGACAGGGTGTGAGGGGCTACACCTTC. It encodes CASSPGQGVRGYTF.

The genes are TRBV6-5 and TRBJ2-7; 7 bases match TRBD1. V was clipped by 0 bases and J by 2 bases; unmatched bases: 1. In germline, CDR1 is MNHEY, CDR2 SVGAGI. The CDR3 extends over 14 amino acids. The CDR3 nucleotides are TGTGCCAGCAGTTACTCTACAGGGGCCTACGAGCAGTACTTC. Translation gives CASSYSTGAYEQYF.

This rearrangement joins TRBV29-1 to TRBJ2-7; tentatively, D is TRBD2 (5 bases). The V gene's germline CDR1 is SQVTM and CDR2 ANQGSEA. Trimming cost V 6 bases and J 0 bases, with 21 bases left between them. The CDR3 consists of 16 residues. CDR3 residues: CSVFGVDGNYSYEQYF. As DNA, the CDR3 is TGCAGCGTCTTCGGGGTGGACGGGAACTACTCCTACGAGCAGTACTTC.

V is TRBV29-1 and J is TRBJ2-2, with 8 bases matching TRBD1. Germline CDR1 SQVTM, CDR2 ANQGSEA. The V and J ends lost 6 bases and 5 bases, in that order; junction bases with no gene match: 11. The CDR3 runs to 15 residues. This chain's CDR3 is CSVTGTGRGTGELFF. In nucleotides, the CDR3 is TGCAGCGTCACCGGGACAGGAAGGGGAACCGGGGAGCTGTTTTTT.

The rearrangement joins TRBV25-1 to TRBJ2-7; a weak D match, TRBD1 (5 bases). The length of the CDR3 is 16 residues. V lost 1 base and J lost 2, with 15 bases in between. Germline V lookup: CDR1 MGHDK, CDR2 SYGVNS. Written as DNA, the CDR3 is TGTGCCAGCAGTGAATTCGGGCAGGGCAGGGCCTACGAGCAGTACTTC. Protein sequence: CASSEFGQGRAYEQYF.

The rearrangement joins TRBV29-1 to TRBJ2-7, with TRBD2 matching over 7 bases. This CDR3 contains 13 residues. Germline lookup yields CDR1 SQVTM and CDR2 ANQGSEA. V dropped 4 bases and J dropped 0; count of bases not matched to a gene: 3. CDR3 in DNA: TGCAGCGTTGTTGGCGGGAGCTCCTACGAGCAGTACTTC. It specifies CSVVGGSSYEQYF.

This rearrangement joins TRBV6-1 to TRBJ2-6; D is unresolved. Germline CDR1 and CDR2: MNHNS and SASEGT. Trimming took 7 bases from V and 4 from J, leaving 11 bases between them. There are 14 residues in the CDR3. The CDR3 loop reads CASTRSFGANVLTF. As DNA, the CDR3 is TGTGCCAGCACGAGGAGTTTCGGGGCCAACGTCCTGACTTTC.

This clone was observed a handful of times. The V call is TRBV29-1, the J call TRBJ2-7, with D perhaps TRBD2 (6 bases). CDR3 size: 15 residues. Germline V gene lookup returns CDR1 SQVTM and CDR2 ANQGSEA. V was trimmed by 4 bases and J by 2 bases, leaving 18 bases between them. The CDR3 here is CSVGGMEGLAYEQYF. DNA of the CDR3: TGCAGCGTTGGGGGAATGGAGGGGCTTGCCTACGAGCAGTACTTC.

This sequence joins TRBV19 and TRBJ1-1, with D tentatively TRBD1 (5 bases). The length of the CDR3 is 14 residues. V lost 5 bases and J lost 8, with 18 bases in between. Germline V gives CDR1 LNHDA, CDR2 SQIVND (reference sequence). CDR3 nucleotide sequence: TGTGCCAGTAGTCATCAAGGGACTAACGGCGAAGCTTTCTTT. As protein: CASSHQGTNGEAFF.

V is TRBV25-1 and J is TRBJ1-2; D remains ambiguous. This CDR3 contains 13 residues. CDR1 is MGHDK, CDR2 SYGVNS, per germline. V lost 2 bases to trimming and J lost 1 base, with 5 bases between them. CDR3 in DNA: TGTGCCAGCAGTGAAAGGTTTAACTATGGCTACACCTTC. Its translation is CASSERFNYGYTF.

The genes are TRBV6-4 and TRBJ2-4; TRBD1 is a possible D gene (5 bases). Germline assignment: CDR1 MRHNA and CDR2 SNTAGT. CDR3 length: 13 residues. V dropped 6 bases and J dropped 3 bases, with 9 bases sitting between them. CDR3 in DNA: TGTGCCAGCAGGGGGCGGAGCAAAAACATTCAGTACTTC. It yields the protein CASRGRSKNIQYF.

The rearrangement links TRBV6-6 to TRBJ2-6, with D possibly TRBD1 on 6 matching bases. The CDR3 sequence is 15 residues long. The ends were cut back, 6 bases at V and 0 bases at J, with 9 bases in the middle. The germline V gene has CDR1 MNHNY and CDR2 SVGAGI (reference sequence). CDR3 sequence (DNA): TGTGCCAGCAGCCCAGGGGTCTCTGGGGCCAACGTCCTGACTTTC. As protein: CASSPGVSGANVLTF.

This clone was seen a few times. The rearrangement joins TRBV9 to TRBJ1-2; D uncertain. V was trimmed by 3 bases and J by 2 bases, leaving 17 bases between them. This CDR3 is 16 amino acids long. The germline gives CDR1 SGDLS, CDR2 YYNGEE. The CDR3 here is CASSAFGVTQNYGYTF. Here the CDR3 DNA reads TGTGCCAGCAGCGCTTTTGGTGTGACACAGAACTATGGCTACACCTTC.

A word on this clone: This specimen includes other DNA sequences encoding the same CDR3. The V gene is TRBV11-2, the J gene TRBJ1-5; D is unresolved. The CDR3 has 12 residues. Looked up from germline, CDR1 is SGHAT and CDR2 is FQNNGV. Trimming stripped 3 bases from V and 4 bases from J, with 4 bases between. Here the CDR3 DNA reads TGTGCCAGCAGCTTCAGTAATCAGCCCCAGCATTTT. Its protein is CASSFSNQPQHF.

For the CDR3, the DNA is TGTGCCAGCAGCCCTACCCTCGGTCAGCCCCAGCATTTT. It codes for CASSPTLGQPQHF. V gene TRBV4-2 combines with J gene TRBJ1-5; D is ambiguous. V shed 4 bases and J shed 6 bases, with 10 bases lying between them. Germline V gene data show CDR1 as LGHNA and CDR2 as YNFKEQ. The CDR3 sequence is 13 residues long.

The chain combines TRBV4-3 with TRBJ1-4; D is ambiguous. V lost 4 bases to trimming and J lost 2 bases, with 14 bases between them. CDR1 LGHNA and CDR2 YSLEER come from the germline V gene. This CDR3 has 16 residues. The CDR3 coding sequence is TGCGCCAGCAGCCCCGACCCCGTCCGGACTAATGAAAAACTGTTTTTT. As protein: CASSPDPVRTNEKLFF.